The following is a TCR beta chain sequence with its context. Its antigen is unknown. At one end, the junction sequence differs from germline, possibly due to a read error. This entry is derived from a study of T cell changes during pregnancy in multiple sclerosis (dated by TCRdb to about 2019). Study-level background: The study looked at changes in the T cell repertoire across pregnancy in women with multiple sclerosis.

Libraries were made using the immunoSEQ multiplex PCR assay. TCRdb retrieved this table from immuneACCESS and kept in-frame rearrangements only. Not all clones are present; in checked studies, unresolved V genes account for under half, and no reason is known for the remainder. This sample is represented by about 51,000 clones; about 92% of them were singletons. 0.67% of the sample is in the top ten clones. The clonotype originates from a female donor with multiple sclerosis, enrolled in a pregnancy study. The starting material was CD4+ T cells from peripheral blood mononuclear cells, obtained in the third trimester of pregnancy.

The CDR3 here reads CAGSGAGDYEQYF. The nucleotide sequence reads as follows: TGTGCCGGCAGCGGGGCCGGAGACTACGAGCAGTACTTC. The rearrangement joined TRBV7-9 to TRBJ2-7; 7 bases in between match TRBD2. From the cysteine up to the phenylalanine, the CDR3 has a length of 13 residues. This entry keeps only the CDR3 DNA: 39 bases, framed from base 1. Per the germline V gene (reference sequence), SEHNR is the CDR1 and FQNEAQ is the CDR2.